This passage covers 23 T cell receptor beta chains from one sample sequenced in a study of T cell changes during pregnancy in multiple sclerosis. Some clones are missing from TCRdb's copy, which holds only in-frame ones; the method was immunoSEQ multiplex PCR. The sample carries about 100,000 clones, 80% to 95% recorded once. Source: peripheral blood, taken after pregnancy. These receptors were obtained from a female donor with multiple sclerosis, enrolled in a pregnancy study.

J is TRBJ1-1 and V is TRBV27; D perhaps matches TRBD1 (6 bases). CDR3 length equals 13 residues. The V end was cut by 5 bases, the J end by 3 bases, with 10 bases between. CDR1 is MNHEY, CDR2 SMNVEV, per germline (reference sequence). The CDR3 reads CASSVYRDTEAFF. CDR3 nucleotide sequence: TGTGCCAGCAGTGTCTACAGGGACACTGAAGCTTTCTTT.

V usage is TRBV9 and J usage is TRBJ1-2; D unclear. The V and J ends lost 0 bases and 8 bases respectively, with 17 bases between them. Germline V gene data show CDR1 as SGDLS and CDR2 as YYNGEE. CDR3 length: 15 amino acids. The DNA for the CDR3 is TGTGCCAGCAGCGTAGAGGTTCGGGGTATAGGGGGCTACACCTTC. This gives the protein CASSVEVRGIGGYTF.

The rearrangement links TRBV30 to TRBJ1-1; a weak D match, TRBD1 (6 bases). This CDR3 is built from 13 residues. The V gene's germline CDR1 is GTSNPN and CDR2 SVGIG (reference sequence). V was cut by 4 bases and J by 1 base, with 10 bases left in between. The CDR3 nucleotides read TGTGCCTGGACGCCGACAGGGAACACTGAAGCTTTCTTT. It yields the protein CAWTPTGNTEAFF.

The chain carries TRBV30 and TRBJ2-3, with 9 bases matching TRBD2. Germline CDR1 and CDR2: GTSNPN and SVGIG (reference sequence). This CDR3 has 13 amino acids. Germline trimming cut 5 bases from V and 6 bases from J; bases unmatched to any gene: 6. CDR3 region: CAWGVAGADTQYF. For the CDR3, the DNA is TGTGCCTGGGGAGTAGCGGGAGCGGATACGCAGTATTTT.

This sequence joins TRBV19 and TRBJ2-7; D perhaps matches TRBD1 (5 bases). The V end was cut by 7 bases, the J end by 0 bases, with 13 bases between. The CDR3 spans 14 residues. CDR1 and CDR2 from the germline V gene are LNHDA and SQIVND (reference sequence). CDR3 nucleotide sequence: TGTGCCAGTACCAGGGATTTTTCCTCCTACGAGCAGTACTTC. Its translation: CASTRDFSSYEQYF.

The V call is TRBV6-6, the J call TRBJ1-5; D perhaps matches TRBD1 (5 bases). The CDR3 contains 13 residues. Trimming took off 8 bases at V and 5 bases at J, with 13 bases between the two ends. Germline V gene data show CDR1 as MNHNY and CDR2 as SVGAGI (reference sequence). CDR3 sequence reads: CASWKQDYQPQHF. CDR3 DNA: TGTGCCAGCTGGAAACAGGATTATCAGCCCCAGCATTTT.

The CDR3 coding sequence is TGTGCCAGCAGCTTAATCGGCAGGGGTACCTACGAGCAGTACTTC. Amino acid sequence: CASSLIGRGTYEQYF. V and J are TRBV7-3 and TRBJ2-7, with D possibly being TRBD1 (6 bases). The CDR3 extends over 15 amino acids. V was shortened by 1 base and J by 2 bases, with 12 bases between the two germline ends. Germline V gene sequence: CDR1 SGHTA, CDR2 FQGTGA.

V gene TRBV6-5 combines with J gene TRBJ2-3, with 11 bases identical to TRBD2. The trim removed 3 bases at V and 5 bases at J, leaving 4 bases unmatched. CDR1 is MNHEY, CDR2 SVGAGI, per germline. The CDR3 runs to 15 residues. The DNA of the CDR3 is TGTGCCAGCAGTTATGCCCTAGCGGGAGGAGATACGCAGTATTTT. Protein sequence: CASSYALAGGDTQYF.

CDR3 protein: CASSPPVAGAGELFF. The CDR3 nucleotides read TGTGCCAGCAGCCCTCCTGTGGCGGGAGCCGGGGAGCTGTTTTTT. This chain links TRBV9 with TRBJ2-2, with 7 nucleotides matching TRBD2. This CDR3 has 15 residues. Losses at the gene ends were 4 bases for V and 6 bases for J; bases not matched to a gene: 9. The germline CDR1 and CDR2 sequences are SGDLS and YYNGEE.

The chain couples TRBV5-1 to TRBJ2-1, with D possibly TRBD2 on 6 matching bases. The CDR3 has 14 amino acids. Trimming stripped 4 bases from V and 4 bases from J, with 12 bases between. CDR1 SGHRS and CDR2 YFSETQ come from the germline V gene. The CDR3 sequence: CASSGGTSYNEQFF. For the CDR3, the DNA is TGCGCCAGCAGCGGAGGGACTTCTTACAATGAGCAGTTCTTC.

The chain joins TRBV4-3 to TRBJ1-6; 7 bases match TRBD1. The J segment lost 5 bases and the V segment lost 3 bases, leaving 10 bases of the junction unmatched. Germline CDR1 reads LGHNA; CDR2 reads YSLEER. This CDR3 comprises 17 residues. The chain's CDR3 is CASSQALPTGDNSPLHF. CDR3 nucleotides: TGCGCCAGCAGCCAGGCTTTACCTACAGGGGATAATTCACCCCTCCACTTT.

This CDR3 reads CASSNSGRGEQYF. CDR3 coding DNA: TGTGCCAGCAGCAATTCAGGGAGGGGGGAGCAGTACTTC. The chain has TRBV28 and TRBJ2-7; D might be TRBD2 (7 bases). V was cut by 6 bases and J by 7 bases, with 16 bases left in between. The CDR3 contains 13 residues. Germline CDR1 and CDR2: MDHEN and SYDVKM.

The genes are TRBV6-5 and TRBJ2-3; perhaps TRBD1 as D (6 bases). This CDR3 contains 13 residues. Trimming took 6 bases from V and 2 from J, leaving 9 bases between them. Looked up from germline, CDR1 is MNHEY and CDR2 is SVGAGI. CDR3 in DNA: TGTGCCAGCAGAAGGACAGACACAGATACGCAGTATTTT. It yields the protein CASRRTDTDTQYF.

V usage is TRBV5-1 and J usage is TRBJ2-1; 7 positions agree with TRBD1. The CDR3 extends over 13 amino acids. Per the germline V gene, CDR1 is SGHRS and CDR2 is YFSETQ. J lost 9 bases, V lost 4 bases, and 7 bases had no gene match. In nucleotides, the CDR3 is TGCGCCAGCAGCCTAAATACAGGGGCTGAGCAGTTCTTC. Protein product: CASSLNTGAEQFF.

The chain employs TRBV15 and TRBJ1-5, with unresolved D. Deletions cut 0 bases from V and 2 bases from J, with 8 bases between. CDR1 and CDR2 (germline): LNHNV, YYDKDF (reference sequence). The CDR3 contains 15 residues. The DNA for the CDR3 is TGTGCCACCAGCAGAGACAGGTTAGGCAATCAGCCCCAGCATTTT. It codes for CATSRDRLGNQPQHF.

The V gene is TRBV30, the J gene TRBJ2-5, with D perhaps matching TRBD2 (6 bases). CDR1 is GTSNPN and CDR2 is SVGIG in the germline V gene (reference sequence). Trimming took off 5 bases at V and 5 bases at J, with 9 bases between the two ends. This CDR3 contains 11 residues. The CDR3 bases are TGTGCCTGGGTACGGGGGGAGACCCAGTACTTC. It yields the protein CAWVRGETQYF.

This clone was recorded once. The CDR3 bases are TGTGCCAGCACCCCGAGCTGGGACAGGGGGGATGGCTACACCTTC. Its translation: CASTPSWDRGDGYTF. The chain links TRBV7-9 to TRBJ1-2; TRBD1 agrees at 11 bases. There are 15 residues in the CDR3. Per the germline V gene, CDR1 is SEHNR and CDR2 is FQNEAQ (reference sequence). V dropped 7 bases and J dropped 6; count of bases not matched to a gene: 10.

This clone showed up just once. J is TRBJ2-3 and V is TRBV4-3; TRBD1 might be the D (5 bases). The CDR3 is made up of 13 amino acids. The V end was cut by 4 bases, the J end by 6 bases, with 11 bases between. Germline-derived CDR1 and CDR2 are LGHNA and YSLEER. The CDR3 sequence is CASSPQGWDTQYF. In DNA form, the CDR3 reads TGCGCCAGCAGCCCGCAGGGTTGGGATACGCAGTATTTT.

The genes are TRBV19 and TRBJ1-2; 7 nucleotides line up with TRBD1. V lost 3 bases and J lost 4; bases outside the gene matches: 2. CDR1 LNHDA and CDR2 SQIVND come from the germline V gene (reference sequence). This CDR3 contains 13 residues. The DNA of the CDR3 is TGTGCCAGTAGTATCAGGGGGTCCTATGGCTACACCTTC. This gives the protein CASSIRGSYGYTF.

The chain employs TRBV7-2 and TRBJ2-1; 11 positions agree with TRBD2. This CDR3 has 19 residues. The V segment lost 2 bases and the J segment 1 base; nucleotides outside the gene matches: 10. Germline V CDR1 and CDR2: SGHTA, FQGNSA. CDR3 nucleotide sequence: TGTGCCAGCAGCTTATCAGCCGTTCCTAGCGGGAGGTCCTACAATGAGCAGTTCTTC. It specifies CASSLSAVPSGRSYNEQFF.

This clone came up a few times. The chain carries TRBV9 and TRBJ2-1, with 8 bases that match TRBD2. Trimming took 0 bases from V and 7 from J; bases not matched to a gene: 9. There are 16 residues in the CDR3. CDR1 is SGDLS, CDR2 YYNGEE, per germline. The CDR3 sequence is CASSVDPGGLENEQFF. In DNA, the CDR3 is TGTGCCAGCAGCGTAGACCCGGGAGGGTTGGAGAATGAGCAGTTCTTC.

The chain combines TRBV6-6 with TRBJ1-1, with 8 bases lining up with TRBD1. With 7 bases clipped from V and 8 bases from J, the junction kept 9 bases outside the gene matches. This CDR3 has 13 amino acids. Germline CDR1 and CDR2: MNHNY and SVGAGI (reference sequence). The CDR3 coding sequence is TGTGCCAGCATTGAGAGGACAGGGAGAGAAGCTTTCTTT. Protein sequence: CASIERTGREAFF.

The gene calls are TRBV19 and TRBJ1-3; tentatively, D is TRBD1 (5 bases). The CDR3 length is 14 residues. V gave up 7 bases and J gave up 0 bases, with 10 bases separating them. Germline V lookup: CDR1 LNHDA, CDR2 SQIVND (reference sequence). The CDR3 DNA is TGTGCCAGTACAGACAGTTTCTCTGGAAACACCATATATTTT. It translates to CASTDSFSGNTIYF.